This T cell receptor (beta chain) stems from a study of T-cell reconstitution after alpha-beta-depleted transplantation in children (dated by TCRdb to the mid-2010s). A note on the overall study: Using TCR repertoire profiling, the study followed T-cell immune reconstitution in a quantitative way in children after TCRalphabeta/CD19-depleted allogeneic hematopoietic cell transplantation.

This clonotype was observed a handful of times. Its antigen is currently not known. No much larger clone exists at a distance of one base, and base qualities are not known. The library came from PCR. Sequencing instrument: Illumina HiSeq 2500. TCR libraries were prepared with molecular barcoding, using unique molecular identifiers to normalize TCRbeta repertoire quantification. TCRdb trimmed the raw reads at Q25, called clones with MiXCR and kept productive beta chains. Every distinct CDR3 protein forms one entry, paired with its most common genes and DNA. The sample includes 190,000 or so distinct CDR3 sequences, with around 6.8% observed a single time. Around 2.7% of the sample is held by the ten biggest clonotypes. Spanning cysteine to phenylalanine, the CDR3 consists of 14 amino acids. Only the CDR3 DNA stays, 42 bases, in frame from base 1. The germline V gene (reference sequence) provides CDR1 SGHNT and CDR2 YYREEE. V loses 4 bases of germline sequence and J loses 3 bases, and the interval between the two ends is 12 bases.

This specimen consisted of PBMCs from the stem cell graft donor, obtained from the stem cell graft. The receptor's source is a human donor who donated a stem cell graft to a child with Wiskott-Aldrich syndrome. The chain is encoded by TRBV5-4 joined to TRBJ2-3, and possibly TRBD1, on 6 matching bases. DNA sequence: TGTGCCAGCAGCCCCAGACAGGATACAGATACGCAGTATTTT. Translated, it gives CASSPRQDTDTQYF.